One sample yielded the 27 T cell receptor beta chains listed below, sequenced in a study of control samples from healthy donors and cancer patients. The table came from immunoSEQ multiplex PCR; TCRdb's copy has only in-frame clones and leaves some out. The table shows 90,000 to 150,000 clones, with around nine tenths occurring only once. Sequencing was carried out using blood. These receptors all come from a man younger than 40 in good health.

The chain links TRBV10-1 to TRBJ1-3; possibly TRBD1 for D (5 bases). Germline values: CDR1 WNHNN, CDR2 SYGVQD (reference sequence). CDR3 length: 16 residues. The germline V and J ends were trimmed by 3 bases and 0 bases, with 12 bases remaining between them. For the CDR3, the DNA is TGCGCCAGCAGTGACAACCAGGGTCTCTCTGGAAACACCATATATTTT. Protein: CASSDNQGLSGNTIYF.

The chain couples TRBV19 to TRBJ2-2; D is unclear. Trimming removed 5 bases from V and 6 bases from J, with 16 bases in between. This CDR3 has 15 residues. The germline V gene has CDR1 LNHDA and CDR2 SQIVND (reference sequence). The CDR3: CASSPHPPGPGELFF. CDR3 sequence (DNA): TGTGCCAGTAGTCCGCATCCCCCCGGCCCCGGGGAGCTGTTTTTT.

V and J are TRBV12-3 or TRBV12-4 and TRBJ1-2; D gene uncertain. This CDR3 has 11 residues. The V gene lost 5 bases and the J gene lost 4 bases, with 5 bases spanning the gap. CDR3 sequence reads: CASSLTYGYTF. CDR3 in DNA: TGTGCCAGCAGTCTGACCTATGGCTACACCTTC.

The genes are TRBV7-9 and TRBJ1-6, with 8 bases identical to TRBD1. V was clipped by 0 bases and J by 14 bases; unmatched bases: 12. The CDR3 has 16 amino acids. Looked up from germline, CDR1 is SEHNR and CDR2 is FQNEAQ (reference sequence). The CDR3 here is CASSLAGDRMTRSLHF. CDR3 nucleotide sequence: TGTGCCAGCAGCTTAGCAGGGGACAGGATGACCCGATCCCTCCACTTT. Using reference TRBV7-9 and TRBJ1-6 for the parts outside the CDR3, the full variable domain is DTGVSQNPRHKITKRGQNVTFRCDPISEHNRLYWYRQTLGQGPEFLTYFQNEAQLEKSRLLSDRFSAERPKGSFSTLEIQRTEQGDSAMYLCASSLAGDRMTRSLHFGNGTRLTVT.

Written as DNA, the CDR3 is TGTGCCAGCTCCCCAGGGGATGGCTACGAGCAGTACTTC. Its translation is CASSPGDGYEQYF. V usage is TRBV18 and J usage is TRBJ2-7, with D possibly being TRBD1 (6 bases). The germline V gene has CDR1 KGHSH and CDR2 LQKENI. V was trimmed by 6 bases and J by 3 bases, leaving 12 bases between them. The CDR3 has 13 amino acids.

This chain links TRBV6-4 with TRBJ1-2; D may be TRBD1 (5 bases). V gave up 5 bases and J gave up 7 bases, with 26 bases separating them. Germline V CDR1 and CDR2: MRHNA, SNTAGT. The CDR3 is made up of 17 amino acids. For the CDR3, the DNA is TGTGCCAGCAGTACGATTTTTAGTACGGTCGCCCAGGGTGGCTACACCTTC. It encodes CASSTIFSTVAQGGYTF.

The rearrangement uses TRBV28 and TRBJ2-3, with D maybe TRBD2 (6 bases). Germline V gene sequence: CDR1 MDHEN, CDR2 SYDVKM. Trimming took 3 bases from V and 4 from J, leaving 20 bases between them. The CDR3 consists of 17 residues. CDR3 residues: CASSFLPGLGVSDTQYF. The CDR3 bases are TGTGCCAGCAGTTTCCTTCCGGGACTGGGGGTATCAGATACGCAGTATTTT. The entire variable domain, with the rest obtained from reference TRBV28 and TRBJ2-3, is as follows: DVKVTQSSRYLVKRTGEKVFLECVQDMDHENMFWYRQDPGLGLRLIYFSYDVKMKEKGDIPEGYSVSREKKERFSLILESASTNQTSMYLCASSFLPGLGVSDTQYFGPGTRLTVL.

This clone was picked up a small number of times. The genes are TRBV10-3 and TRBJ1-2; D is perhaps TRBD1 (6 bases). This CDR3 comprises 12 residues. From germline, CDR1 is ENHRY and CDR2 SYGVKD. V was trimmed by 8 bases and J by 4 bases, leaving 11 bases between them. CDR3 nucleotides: TGTGCCATCGTCGAAGGGGGCTATGGCTACACCTTC. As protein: CAIVEGGYGYTF.

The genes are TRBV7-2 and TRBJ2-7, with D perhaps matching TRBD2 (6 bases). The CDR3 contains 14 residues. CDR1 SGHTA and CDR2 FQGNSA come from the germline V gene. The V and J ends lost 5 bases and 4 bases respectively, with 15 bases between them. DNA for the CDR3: TGTGCCAGCAGCCTAGACCCGGGACTTTACGAGCAGTACGTC. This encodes CASSLDPGLYEQYV.

The CDR3 coding sequence is TGTGCCAGCAGTGATCATCCTAACCCGAACACTGAAGCTTTCTTT. Encoded protein: CASSDHPNPNTEAFF. The chain links TRBV2 to TRBJ1-1; D is unresolved. With 3 bases removed from V and 1 base from J, the gap between germline ends came to 12 bases. This CDR3 has 15 residues. Germline CDR1 SNHLY, CDR2 FYNNEI.

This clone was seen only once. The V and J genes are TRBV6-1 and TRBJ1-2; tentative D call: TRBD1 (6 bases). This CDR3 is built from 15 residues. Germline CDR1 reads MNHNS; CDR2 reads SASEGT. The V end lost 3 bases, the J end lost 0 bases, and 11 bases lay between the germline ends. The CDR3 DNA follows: TGTGCCAGCAGTGACGGACAGCTTGCTAACTATGGCTACACCTTC. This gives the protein CASSDGQLANYGYTF.

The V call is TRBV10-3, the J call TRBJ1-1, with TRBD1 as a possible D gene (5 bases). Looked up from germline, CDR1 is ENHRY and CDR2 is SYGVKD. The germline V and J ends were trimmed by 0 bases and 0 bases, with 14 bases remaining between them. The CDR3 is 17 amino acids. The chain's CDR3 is CAISESTNRGVNTEAFF. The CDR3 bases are TGTGCCATCAGTGAGTCGACAAACCGAGGGGTGAACACTGAAGCTTTCTTT.

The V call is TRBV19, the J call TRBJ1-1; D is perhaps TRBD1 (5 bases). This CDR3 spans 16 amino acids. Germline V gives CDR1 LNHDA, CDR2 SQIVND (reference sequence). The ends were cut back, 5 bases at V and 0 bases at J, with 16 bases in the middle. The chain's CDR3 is CASSRLGVRMNTEAFF. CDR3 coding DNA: TGTGCCAGTAGTCGCTTGGGGGTCCGTATGAACACTGAAGCTTTCTTT.

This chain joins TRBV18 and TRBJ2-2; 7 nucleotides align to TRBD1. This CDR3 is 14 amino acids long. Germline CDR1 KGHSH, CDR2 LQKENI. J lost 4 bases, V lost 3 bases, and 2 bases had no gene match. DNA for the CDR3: TGTGCCAGCTCACCCCGACAGGGCACCGGGGAGCTGTTTTTT. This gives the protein CASSPRQGTGELFF.

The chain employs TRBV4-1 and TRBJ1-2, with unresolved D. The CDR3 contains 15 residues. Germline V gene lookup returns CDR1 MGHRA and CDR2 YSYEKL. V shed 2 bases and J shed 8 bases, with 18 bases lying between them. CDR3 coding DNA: TGCGCCAGCAGCCAATTAACGGGGAGTCCTATGGGCTACACCTTC. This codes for CASSQLTGSPMGYTF.

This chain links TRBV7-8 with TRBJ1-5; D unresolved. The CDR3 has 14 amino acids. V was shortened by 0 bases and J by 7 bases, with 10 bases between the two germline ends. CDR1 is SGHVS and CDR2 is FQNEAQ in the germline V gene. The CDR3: CASSLAVGIQPQHF. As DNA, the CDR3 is TGTGCCAGCAGCTTAGCAGTGGGGATCCAGCCCCAGCATTTT.

CDR3 coding DNA: TGTGCCTGGGGTAAGACAGGGGGCTTAACGTTGAACACTGAAGCTTTCTTT. This gives the protein CAWGKTGGLTLNTEAFF. This chain links TRBV30 with TRBJ1-1; 10 bases are a match to TRBD1. The length of the CDR3 is 17 residues. The germline V gene has CDR1 GTSNPN and CDR2 SVGIG (reference sequence). Unmatched junction bases numbered 12, after V lost 5 bases and J lost 0 bases.

The CDR3, as DNA: TGTGCCACCAGTGATTTGCCTAGCGGGGGGGTGGATACGCAGTATTTT. Amino acid sequence: CATSDLPSGGVDTQYF. This chain joins TRBV24-1 and TRBJ2-3, with TRBD2 matching 12 bases. The germline CDR1 and CDR2 sequences are KGHDR and SFDVKD. The ends lost 0 bases at V and 6 bases at J; junction bases unmatched: 3. The CDR3 is 16 residues long.

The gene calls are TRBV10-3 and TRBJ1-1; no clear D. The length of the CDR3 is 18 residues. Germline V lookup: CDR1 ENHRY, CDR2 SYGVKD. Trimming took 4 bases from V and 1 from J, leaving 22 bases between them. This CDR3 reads CAISGPVMDLDWNTEAFF. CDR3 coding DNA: TGTGCCATCAGTGGCCCGGTAATGGACCTTGACTGGAACACTGAAGCTTTCTTT.

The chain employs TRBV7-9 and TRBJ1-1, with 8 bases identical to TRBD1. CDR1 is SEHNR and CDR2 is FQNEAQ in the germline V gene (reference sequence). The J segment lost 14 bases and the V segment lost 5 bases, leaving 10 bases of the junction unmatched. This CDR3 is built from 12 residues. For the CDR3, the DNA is TGTGCCAGCAGCATCGGACAGGGAGGGCAGTTCTTT. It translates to CASSIGQGGQFF.

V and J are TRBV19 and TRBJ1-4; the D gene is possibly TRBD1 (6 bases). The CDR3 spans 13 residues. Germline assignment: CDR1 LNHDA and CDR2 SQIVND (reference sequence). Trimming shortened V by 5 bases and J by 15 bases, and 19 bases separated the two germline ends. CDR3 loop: CASSPGQTLSVFF. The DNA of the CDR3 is TGTGCCAGTAGTCCTGGACAGACGTTATCGGTGTTTTTT.

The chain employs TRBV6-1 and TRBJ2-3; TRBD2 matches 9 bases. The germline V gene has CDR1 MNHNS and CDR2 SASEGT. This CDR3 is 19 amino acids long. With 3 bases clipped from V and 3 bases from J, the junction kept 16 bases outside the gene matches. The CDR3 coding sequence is TGTGCCAGCAGTGACATTAGCGGGGGACTTTATATTGAGACAGATACGCAGTATTTT. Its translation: CASSDISGGLYIETDTQYF.

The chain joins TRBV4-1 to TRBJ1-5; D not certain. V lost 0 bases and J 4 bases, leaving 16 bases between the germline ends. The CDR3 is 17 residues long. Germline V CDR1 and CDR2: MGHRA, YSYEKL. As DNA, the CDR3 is TGCGCCAGCAGCCAAGATCGGGTCGCAGTGGCAAATCAGCCCCAGCATTTT. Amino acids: CASSQDRVAVANQPQHF.

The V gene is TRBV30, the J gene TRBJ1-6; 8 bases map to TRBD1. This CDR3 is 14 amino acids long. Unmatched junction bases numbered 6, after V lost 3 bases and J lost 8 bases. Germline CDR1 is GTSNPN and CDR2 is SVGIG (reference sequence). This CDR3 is CAWRKDRVYSPLHF. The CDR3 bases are TGTGCCTGGAGGAAGGACAGGGTATATTCACCCCTCCACTTT.

CDR3 DNA sequence: TGTGCCAGCAGCCCAGGGACAGGGATGATTTCGTATGGCTACACCTTC. Its protein is CASSPGTGMISYGYTF. The V and J genes are TRBV25-1 and TRBJ1-2, with 9 bases fitting TRBD1. The trim removed 6 bases at V and 5 bases at J, leaving 13 bases unmatched. Germline-derived CDR1 and CDR2 are MGHDK and SYGVNS. The CDR3 covers 16 residues.

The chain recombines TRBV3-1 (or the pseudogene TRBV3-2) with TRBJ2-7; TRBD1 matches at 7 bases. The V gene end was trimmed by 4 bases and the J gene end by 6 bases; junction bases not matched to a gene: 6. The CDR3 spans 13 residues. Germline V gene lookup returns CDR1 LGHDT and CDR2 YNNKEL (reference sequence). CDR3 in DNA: TGTGCCAGCAGCCTCACGAACAGGGGCGAGCAGTACGTC. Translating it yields CASSLTNRGEQYV.

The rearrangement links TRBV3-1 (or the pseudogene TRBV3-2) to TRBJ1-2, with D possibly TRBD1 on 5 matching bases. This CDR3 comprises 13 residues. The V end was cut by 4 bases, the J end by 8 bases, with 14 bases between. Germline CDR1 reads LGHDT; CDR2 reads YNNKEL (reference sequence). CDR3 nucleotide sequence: TGTGCCAGCAGCCTTCAGGGAATCGAAGGCTACACCTTC. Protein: CASSLQGIEGYTF.